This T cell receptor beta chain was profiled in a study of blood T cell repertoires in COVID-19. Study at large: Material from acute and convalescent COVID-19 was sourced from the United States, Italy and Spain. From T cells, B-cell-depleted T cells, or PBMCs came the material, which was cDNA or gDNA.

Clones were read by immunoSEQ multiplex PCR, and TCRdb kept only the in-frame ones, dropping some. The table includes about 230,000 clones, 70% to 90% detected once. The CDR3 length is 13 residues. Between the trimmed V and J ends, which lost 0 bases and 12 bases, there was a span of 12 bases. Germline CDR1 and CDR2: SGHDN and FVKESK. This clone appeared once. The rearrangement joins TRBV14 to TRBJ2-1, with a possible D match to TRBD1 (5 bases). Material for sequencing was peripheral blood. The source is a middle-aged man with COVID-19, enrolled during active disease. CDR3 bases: TGTGCCAGCAGCCAAGATCTCCAGGGTGGGCAGTTCTTC. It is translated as CASSQDLQGGQFF.